This T cell receptor beta chain was obtained from a study of T cells in women clearing cervical HPV infection. Looking at the study overall: Women with histologically confirmed HPV16-related CIN3 or worse, 2 with invasive cancer, served as cases. Controls' single incident HPV16 infection cleared within 12 months without precancer. Notes on the study in general: TRBV6-7 relative abundance averaged roughly 0.1% in cases and more than 0.15% in controls. CIN3+ cases had significantly higher TCR repertoire richness than controls, but evenness did not differ.

Unmatched junction bases numbered 11, after V lost 8 bases and J lost 5 bases. This CDR3 comprises 14 residues. Germline V lookup: CDR1 LGHNT, CDR2 FRNRAP. A word on this clone: Its antigen is unknown. The read finishes 3 residues shy of the CDR3 end, and the germline J gene is used to complete it.

Libraries were prepared by immunoSEQ multiplex PCR; TCRdb keeps only in-frame clonotypes and omits some of them. The sample table includes about 39,000 clones. This sequence was found in a woman aged 18 to 75 with a cervical HPV16 infection that either progressed to CIN3+ or cleared (not recorded which). The sample taken for sequencing was blood buffy coat. This rearrangement joins TRBV12-5 to TRBJ2-5; 7 bases align to TRBD2. Incomplete CDR3 DNA: TGTGCTAGTAGTGCCCCAGGGAGGGCGGAGACC. It yields the protein CASSAPGRAET. The entire CDR3 protein is CASSAPGRAETQYF.